This record looks at one T cell receptor (beta chain) sequence and its context. This receptor's antigen is unknown. Its ends do not fully match the called genes, so a read error is possible. This entry comes from a study of blood T cells in healthy people across ages (dated by TCRdb to between 2015 and 2016). Concerning the study at large: In model experiments, template switching captured about one uniquely barcoded TCR beta cDNA molecule for every two T cells. To avoid experimental bias, donors of different ages were spread randomly across the sequencing lanes. Age-related changes in TCR beta repertoire diversity were measured in the study by deep sequencing normalized with unique cDNA molecular identifiers. The study analyzed two additional independent replicas of 1 million unique cDNA reads from the same blood draw for two donors, one aged 18 to 30 and one aged 80 or older. The donors were divided into four age groups: young (average around 17 years), middle-aged (approximately 41), aged (approximately 59) and long-lived (roughly 82).

The library was obtained by 5' RACE. TCRdb shows the sequencer as Illumina HiSeq 2500. The second PCR ran for roughly 7 to 11 cycles and used a J-beta primer mix along with a sample-barcoded 5' primer. A unique molecular identifier was introduced onto each TCR beta cDNA molecule by a template-switch 5' adaptor carrying 12 random nucleotides. Each sample yielded at least 3 million CDR3-containing paired-end reads. First-strand cDNA synthesis was performed from all RNA using the Mint cDNA synthesis kit, with priming by a TRBC-specific oligonucleotide. After uracil-DNA glycosylase treatment, a first 18-cycle PCR used universal primers M1SS and BC2_uni_R on all cDNA. Per the original workflow: Normalization of each sample was performed by random selection of 1 million high-quality reads, each carrying a distinct molecular identifier. Instead of being binned into consensus sequences, reads with shared molecular identifiers were discarded. CDR3 identification, clonotype clustering and error correction used MiTCR with a Q25 quality threshold and the strictest error-elimination algorithm. A nonparametric unseen species model with Euler transformation was used to estimate lower-bound total TCR beta diversity. TCRdb cleaned the public reads at Q25 with fastp, built clones with MiXCR and kept in-frame beta chains. Rows with a matching CDR3 protein are joined into one entry that keeps the most common DNA and genes. These V and J calls derive from TCRdb rather than the authors' analysis. The sample table contains about 1.6 million distinct CDR3 sequences; only one count was recorded for about 31% of them. Jointly, the top ten make up around 11% of the sample.

Systemically healthy Caucasian individuals from Russia, roughly 40 in total and aged about 6 to 100 years, were included as donors. Each donor gave ten milliliters of peripheral blood, drawn into EDTA-treated Vacutainer tubes. Ficoll-Paque density-gradient centrifugation was used to isolate PBMCs, with at least 6.5 million obtained per sample. Total RNA, at least 5.5 micrograms per sample, was extracted from PBMCs with Trizol reagent. Naive CD45RAhigh/CD27high T cell percentages were measured by flow cytometry on a PBMC aliquot from every donor. What the study reported, not specific to this receptor: Conclusive comparison of naive and antigen-experienced compartments was prevented by the profiling of bulk unsorted PBMCs. As age increased, observed TCR beta diversity per million T cells dropped in a roughly linear way, and a significant reduction was already evident by age approximately 40. Observed TCR beta diversity correlated strongly with the percentage of naive T cells measured by flow cytometry. Total diversity estimates from one million sequenced T cells were considered lower bounds and underestimates. The CMV infection status of donors was not known, potentially confounding age-related changes in expanded clonotypes. Compared with the aged group, the long-lived group had more naive CD4+ T cells, fewer expanded clones and increased TCR diversity, a pattern suggesting age selection.

Based on the germline V gene, the CDR1 and CDR2 sequences are SQVTM and ANQGSEA. The CDR3, cysteine through phenylalanine, is 12 amino acids long. Of all the DNA, just the CDR3 is kept, 36 bases in frame from base 1. The receptor was derived from a woman in her twenties or thirties in good health. The V and J genes are TRBV29-1 and TRBJ1-1; no D gene can be assigned with confidence. The sequenced sample was blood. The CDR3: CGVFSMNTEAFF. The DNA reads as follows: TGCGGCGTCTTCAGCATGAACACTGAAGCTTTCTTT.